This TCR beta chain derives from a study of human T cells and chemical hapten exposure. Study-level information: On around 2 cm by around 2 cm of upper inner arm skin, sensitization was performed with 2% DPC.

TCRdb re-called the RACE reads through MiXCR, storing one row per CDR3 protein. This table holds fewer than 200,000 distinct CDR3 sequences, 25% to 35% found once. This clonotype was recorded a few times. As to time point: patch test 3, about 24 weeks after DPC sensitization. Indicated treatment: therapeutic diphenylcyclopropenone sensitization with weekly scalp DPC. V shed 0 bases and J shed 2 bases, with 11 bases lying between them. Germline-derived CDR1 and CDR2 are MNHNY and SVGAGI (reference sequence). This CDR3 has 16 amino acids. The material was whole blood, obtained in connection with sensitization to the hapten diphenylcyclopropenone (DPC). The genes are TRBV6-6 and TRBJ1-5; maybe TRBD1 (6 bases). The clonotype originates from a woman aged 18-30 years with alopecia areata. Some clones in this sample may be carry-over from other donors' samples. The CDR3 DNA reads TGTGCCAGCAGTTACTCGATGGGGGGCGGCAATCAGCCCCAGCATTTT. Translating gives CASSYSMGGGNQPQHF.